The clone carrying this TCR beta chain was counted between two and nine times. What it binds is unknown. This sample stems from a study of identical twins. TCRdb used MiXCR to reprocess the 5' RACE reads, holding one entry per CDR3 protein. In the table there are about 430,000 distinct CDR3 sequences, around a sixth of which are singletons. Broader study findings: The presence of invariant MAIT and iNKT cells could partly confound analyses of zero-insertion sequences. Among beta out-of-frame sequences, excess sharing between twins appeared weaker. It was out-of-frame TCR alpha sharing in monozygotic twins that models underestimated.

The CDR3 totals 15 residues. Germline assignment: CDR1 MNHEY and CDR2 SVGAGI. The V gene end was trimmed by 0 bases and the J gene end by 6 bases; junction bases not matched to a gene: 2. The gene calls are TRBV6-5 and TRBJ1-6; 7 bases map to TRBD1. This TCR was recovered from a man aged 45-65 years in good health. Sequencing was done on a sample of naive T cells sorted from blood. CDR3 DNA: TGTGCCAGCAGTTACTCGGGACAGAGTAATTCACCCCTCCACTTT. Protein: CASSYSGQSNSPLHF.